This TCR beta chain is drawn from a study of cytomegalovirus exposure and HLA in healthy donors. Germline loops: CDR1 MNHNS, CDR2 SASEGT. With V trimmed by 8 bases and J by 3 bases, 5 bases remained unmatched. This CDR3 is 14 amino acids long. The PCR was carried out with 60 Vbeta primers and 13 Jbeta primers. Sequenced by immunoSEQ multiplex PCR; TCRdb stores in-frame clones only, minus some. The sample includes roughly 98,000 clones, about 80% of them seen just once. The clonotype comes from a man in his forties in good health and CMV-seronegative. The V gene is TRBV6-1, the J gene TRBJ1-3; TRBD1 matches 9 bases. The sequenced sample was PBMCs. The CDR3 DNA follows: TGTGCCAGCCTCCGGGACAGGGATGGAAACACCATATATTTT. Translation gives CASLRDRDGNTIYF.